This TCR beta chain was observed in a study of control samples from healthy donors and cancer patients. The CDR3 consists of 16 residues. Germline trimming cut 0 bases from V and 6 bases from J; bases unmatched to any gene: 10. Germline V gene data show CDR1 as SGHRS and CDR2 as YFSETQ. Profiled with immunoSEQ multiplex PCR; TCRdb holds only in-frame clones, not every one. The table lists 100,000 to 150,000 clones, approximately 93% of them singletons. The TCR originated in a woman aged 18-29 years in good health. The chain employs TRBV5-1 and TRBJ1-1; 8 nucleotides match TRBD1. The sample consisted of blood. The CDR3 loop reads CASSLADVTGEAEAFF. CDR3 DNA sequence: TGCGCCAGCAGCTTGGCCGACGTGACAGGGGAGGCTGAAGCTTTCTTT.